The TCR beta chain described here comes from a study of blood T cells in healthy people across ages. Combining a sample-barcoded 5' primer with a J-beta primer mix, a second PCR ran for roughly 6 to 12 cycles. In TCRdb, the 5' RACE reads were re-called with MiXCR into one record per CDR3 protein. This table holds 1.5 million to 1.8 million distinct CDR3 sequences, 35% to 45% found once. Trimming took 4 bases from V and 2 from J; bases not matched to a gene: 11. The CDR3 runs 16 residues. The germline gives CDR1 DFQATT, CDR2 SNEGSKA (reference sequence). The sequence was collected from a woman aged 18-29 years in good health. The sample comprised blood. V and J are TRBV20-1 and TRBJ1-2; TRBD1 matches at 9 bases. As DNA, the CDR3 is TGCAGTGCTACCCAACCCGGGACAGGGTCCAACTATGGCTACACCTTC. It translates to CSATQPGTGSNYGYTF.